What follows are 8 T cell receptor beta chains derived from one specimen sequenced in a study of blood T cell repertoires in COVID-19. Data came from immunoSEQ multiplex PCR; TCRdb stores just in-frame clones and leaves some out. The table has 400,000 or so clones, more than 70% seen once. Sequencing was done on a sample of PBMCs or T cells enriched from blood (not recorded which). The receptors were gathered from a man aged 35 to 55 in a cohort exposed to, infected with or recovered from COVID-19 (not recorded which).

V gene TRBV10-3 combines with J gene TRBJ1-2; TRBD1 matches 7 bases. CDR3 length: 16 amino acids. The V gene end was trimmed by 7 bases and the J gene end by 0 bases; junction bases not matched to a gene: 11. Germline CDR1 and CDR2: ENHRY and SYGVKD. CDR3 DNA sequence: TGTGCCATCACCGGACAGACAGGGCCGTCTAACTATGGCTACACCTTC. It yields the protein CAITGQTGPSNYGYTF.

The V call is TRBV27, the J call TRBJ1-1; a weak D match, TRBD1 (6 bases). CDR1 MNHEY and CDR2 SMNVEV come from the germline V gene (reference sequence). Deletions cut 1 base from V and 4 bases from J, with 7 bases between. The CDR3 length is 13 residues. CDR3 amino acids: CASSLWGPTEAFF. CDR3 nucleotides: TGTGCCAGCAGTTTATGGGGGCCCACTGAAGCTTTCTTT.

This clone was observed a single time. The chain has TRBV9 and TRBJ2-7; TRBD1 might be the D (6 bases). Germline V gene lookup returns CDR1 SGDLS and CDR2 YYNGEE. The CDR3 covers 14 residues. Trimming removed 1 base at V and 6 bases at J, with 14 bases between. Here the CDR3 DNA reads TGTGCCAGCAGCGTAAGTTACAGGGATGGCGAGCAGTACTTC. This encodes CASSVSYRDGEQYF. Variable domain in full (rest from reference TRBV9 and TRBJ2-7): DSGVTQTPKHLITATGQRVTLRCSPRSGDLSVYWYQQSLDQGLQFLIQYYNGEERAKGNILERFSAQQFPDLHSELNLSSLELGDSALYFCASSVSYRDGEQYFGPGTRLTVT.

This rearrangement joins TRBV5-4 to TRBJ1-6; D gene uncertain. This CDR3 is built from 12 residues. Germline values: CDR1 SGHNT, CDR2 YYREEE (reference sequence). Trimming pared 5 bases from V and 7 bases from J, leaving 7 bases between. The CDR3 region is CASRGVNSPLHF. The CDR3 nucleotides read TGTGCCAGCAGGGGAGTCAATTCACCCCTCCACTTT. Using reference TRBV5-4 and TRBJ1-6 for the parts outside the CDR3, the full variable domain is ETGVTQSPTHLIKTRGQQVTLRCSSQSGHNTVSWYQQALGQGPQFIFQYYREEENGRGNFPPRFSGLQFPNYSSELNVNALELDDSALYLCASRGVNSPLHFGNGTRLTVT.

The CDR3, as DNA: TGTGCCATCAGCACAGGGGGCTTCACTGAAGCTTTCTTT. This translates into CAISTGGFTEAFF. This chain joins TRBV10-3 and TRBJ1-1; TRBD1 aligns across 9 bases. The CDR3 runs 13 residues. Per the germline V gene, CDR1 is ENHRY and CDR2 is SYGVKD. With V trimmed by 6 bases and J by 4 bases, 3 bases remained unmatched.

In DNA form, the CDR3 reads TGCGCCAGCAGACTCGACAGGGTTGAGAGGGGCCAGTACTTC. Translation gives CASRLDRVERGQYF. The J gene is TRBJ2-5, the V gene TRBV5-1; TRBD1 matches at 7 bases. This CDR3 contains 14 residues. The germline V gene has CDR1 SGHRS and CDR2 YFSETQ. V gave up 5 bases and J gave up 10 bases; unmatched junction bases: 14.

The CDR3 nucleotides are TGTGCCAGCAGCCACCGTCAGTCAGGGACTAGCGGGTTTAACTACGAGCAGTACTTC. It is translated as CASSHRQSGTSGFNYEQYF. The chain links TRBV3-1 (or the pseudogene TRBV3-2) to TRBJ2-7, with 12 nucleotides matching TRBD2. The CDR3 covers 19 residues. V gave up 3 bases and J gave up 3 bases; unmatched junction bases: 15. Germline values: CDR1 LGHDT, CDR2 YNNKEL (reference sequence).

The CDR3 spells CASSLRLAGGASYNEQFF. CDR3 DNA: TGTGCCAGCAGCTTGCGACTAGCGGGAGGGGCGTCCTACAATGAGCAGTTCTTC. This chain uses TRBV5-5 with TRBJ2-1; 14 nucleotides line up with TRBD2. This CDR3 contains 18 residues. CDR1 and CDR2 (germline): SGHKS, YYEKEE (reference sequence). J lost 1 base, V lost 1 base, and 4 bases had no gene match. Looking up the rest from reference TRBV5-5 and TRBJ2-1 gives the full variable domain: DAGVTQSPTHLIKTRGQQVTLRCSPISGHKSVSWYQQVLGQGPQFIFQYYEKEERGRGNFPDRFSARQFPNYSSELNVNALLLGDSALYLCASSLRLAGGASYNEQFFGPGTRLTVL.